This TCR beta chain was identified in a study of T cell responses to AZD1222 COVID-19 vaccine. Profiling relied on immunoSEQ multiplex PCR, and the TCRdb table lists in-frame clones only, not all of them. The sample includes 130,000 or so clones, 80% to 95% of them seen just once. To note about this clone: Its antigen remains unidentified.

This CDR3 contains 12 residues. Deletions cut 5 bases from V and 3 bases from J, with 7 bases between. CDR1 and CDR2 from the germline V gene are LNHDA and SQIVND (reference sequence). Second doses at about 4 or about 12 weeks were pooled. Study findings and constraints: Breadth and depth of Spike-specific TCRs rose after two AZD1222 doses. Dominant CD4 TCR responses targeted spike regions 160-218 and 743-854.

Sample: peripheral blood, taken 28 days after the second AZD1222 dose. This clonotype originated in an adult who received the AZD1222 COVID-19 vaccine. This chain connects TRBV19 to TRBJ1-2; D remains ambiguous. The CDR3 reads CASSRGDYGYTF. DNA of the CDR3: TGTGCCAGTAGTCGGGGAGACTATGGCTACACCTTC.